What follows are 11 T cell receptor beta chains derived from one specimen sequenced in a study of early T cells in non-severe SARS-CoV-2 infection. TCRdb re-derived calls from the 5' RACE reads in MiXCR, one entry per CDR3 protein. The sample has 88,000 or so distinct CDR3 sequences; about 15% are singletons. Sequencing was carried out using whole blood. These receptors were obtained from an adult who was a healthcare worker with PCR-confirmed SARS-CoV-2 infection or an uninfected control (not recorded which).

This clonotype was seen a few times. V gene TRBV6-2 or TRBV6-3 combines with J gene TRBJ2-1; D remains ambiguous. The ends were cut back, 6 bases at V and 7 bases at J, with 10 bases in the middle. The germline CDR1 and CDR2 sequences are MNHEY and SVGEGT. The CDR3 is 12 residues long. The CDR3 loop is CASRTIQNEQFF. In nucleotides, the CDR3 is TGTGCCAGCAGAACTATTCAGAATGAGCAGTTCTTC.

This clonotype was seen ten or more times. V is TRBV20-1 and J is TRBJ2-2; 8 positions agree with TRBD1. CDR1 is DFQATT and CDR2 is SNEGSKA in the germline V gene (reference sequence). The CDR3 totals 15 residues. The J segment lost 1 base and the V segment lost 6 bases, leaving 7 bases of the junction unmatched. The CDR3 loop reads CSAPFGTGNTGELFF. The CDR3 nucleotides are TGCAGTGCCCCCTTCGGGACAGGGAACACCGGGGAGCTGTTTTTT.

The V gene is TRBV11-2, the J gene TRBJ1-1; the match to TRBD1 covers 7 bases. The CDR3 covers 14 residues. J lost 0 bases, V lost 5 bases, and 3 bases had no gene match. Per the germline V gene, CDR1 is SGHAT and CDR2 is FQNNGV. The CDR3 coding sequence is TGTGCCAGCAGCGCTGACAGGGTGAACACTGAAGCTTTCTTT. This gives the protein CASSADRVNTEAFF.

The chain employs TRBV15 and TRBJ2-1, with 8 bases lining up with TRBD2. The CDR3 is 18 residues long. After removal of 2 bases from V and 5 bases from J, the junction contained 14 bases not matched to a gene. Germline V gene lookup returns CDR1 LNHNV and CDR2 YYDKDF (reference sequence). CDR3 bases: TGTGCCACCAGCAGATTCCCGGGACTAGAGAGAAACCACAATGAGCAGTTCTTC. Translation: CATSRFPGLERNHNEQFF.

This chain connects TRBV9 to TRBJ2-1, with 10 bases fitting TRBD2. The CDR3 sequence is 14 residues long. V was pared by 3 bases and J by 6 bases, with 3 bases of the junction left unmatched. Germline lookup yields CDR1 SGDLS and CDR2 YYNGEE. In nucleotides, the CDR3 is TGTGCCAGCAGCGGGACTAGCGGTTTCAATGAGCAGTTCTTC. It codes for CASSGTSGFNEQFF.

This clonotype appeared a few times. The rearrangement links TRBV27 to TRBJ2-1; D remains ambiguous. The CDR3 totals 12 residues. V was clipped by 7 bases and J by 3 bases, with 7 bases between them. The V gene's germline CDR1 is MNHEY and CDR2 SMNVEV (reference sequence). DNA for the CDR3: TGTGCCAGCACCAGCTTCTACAATGAGCAGTTCTTC. Residues: CASTSFYNEQFF.

The CDR3 region has the DNA TGTGCCAGCAGACAGGGGGCAGACACCGGGGAGCTGTTTTTT. It encodes CASRQGADTGELFF. The chain carries TRBV7-9 and TRBJ2-2, with 9 bases aligning to TRBD1. The CDR3 is 14 amino acids. V trimming: 6 bases; J trimming: 3 bases; junction bases outside the gene matches: 2. Germline V gene sequence: CDR1 SEHNR, CDR2 FQNEAQ (reference sequence). Supplemented by reference TRBV7-9 and TRBJ2-2, the full variable domain reads DTGVSQNPRHKITKRGQNVTFRCDPISEHNRLYWYRQTLGQGPEFLTYFQNEAQLEKSRLLSDRFSAERPKGSFSTLEIQRTEQGDSAMYLCASRQGADTGELFFGEGSRLTVL.

A few counts support this clonotype. Sequence at one end of the junction differs from germline and may be a read error. The chain uses TRBV5-1 and TRBJ2-3, with no clear D. The CDR3 has 15 amino acids. CDR1 and CDR2 (germline): SGHRS, YFSETQ. CDR3 loop: CASSLSGLKADTQYF. CDR3 DNA: TGCGCAAGCAGCTTGTCCGGGCTCAAGGCCGATACGCAGTATTTT.

This clonotype occurred many times. The rearrangement uses TRBV5-1 and TRBJ1-3; D is uncertain. The V end was cut by 1 base, the J end by 2 bases, with 10 bases between. Germline CDR1 SGHRS, CDR2 YFSETQ. This CDR3 has 15 residues. CDR3 sequence: CASSLLGGPGNTIYF. The DNA for the CDR3 is TGCGCCAGCAGCTTGCTGGGAGGCCCTGGAAACACCATATATTTT.

This clonotype was recorded many times. The chain recombines TRBV7-2 with TRBJ2-7; D is possibly TRBD2 (6 bases). Deletions cut 3 bases from V and 7 bases from J, with 13 bases between. The CDR3 sequence is 13 residues long. The V gene's germline CDR1 is SGHTA and CDR2 FQGNSA. CDR3 protein: CASSFYGGNEQYF. The DNA for the CDR3 is TGTGCCAGCAGCTTTTACGGCGGGAATGAGCAGTACTTC. Supplemented by reference TRBV7-2 and TRBJ2-7, the full variable domain reads GAGVSQSPSNKVTEKGKDVELRCDPISGHTALYWYRQSLGQGLEFLIYFQGNSAPDKSGLPSDRFSAERTGGSVSTLTIQRTQQEDSAVYLCASSFYGGNEQYFGPGTRLTVT.

This clonotype was counted between two and nine times. The rearrangement links TRBV6-5 to TRBJ2-3; 9 nucleotides align to TRBD2. The V segment lost 1 base and the J segment 1 base; nucleotides outside the gene matches: 0. Germline V gene lookup returns CDR1 MNHEY and CDR2 SVGAGI. This CDR3 has 15 residues. The CDR3 is CASSYLAGGTDTQYF. CDR3 in DNA: TGTGCCAGCAGTTACTTAGCGGGGGGCACAGATACGCAGTATTTT.